The present entry profiles one T cell receptor (beta chain) with its context. This CDR3 contains 15 residues. CDR1 is MRHNA, CDR2 SNTAGT, per germline. V trimming: 6 bases; J trimming: 10 bases; junction bases outside the gene matches: 12. Assignment of participants to cohorts was predicated upon participant-reported clinical history. The sample originates from a study of blood T cell repertoires in COVID-19. Study details: The origin of the acute and convalescent COVID-19 samples was the United States, Italy and Spain. Sample material is recorded as cDNA or gDNA derived from T cells, B-cell-depleted T cells, or PBMCs.

In the authors' workflow: Nucleated cell number was recorded as an estimate derived from reference gene primer amplification. Using immunoSEQ multiplex PCR, the repertoire was profiled, and TCRdb retains in-frame clones only, with some absent. The DNA gave D and trimming, while V, J and clone size come from that table. The sample includes 150,000 to 200,000 clones, around 85% of them seen just once. Sequenced sample: PBMCs or T cells enriched from blood (not recorded which). This chain connects TRBV6-4 to TRBJ2-1; 10 nucleotides line up with TRBD1. This clonotype originated in a woman aged 40 to 55 with acute COVID-19. The CDR3 sequence: CASSEDRGSVGEQFF. The CDR3 region has the DNA TGTGCCAGCAGCGAGGACAGGGGGAGCGTCGGAGAGCAGTTCTTC.